The TCR beta chain under discussion was sequenced for a study of control samples from healthy donors and cancer patients. TCRdb's copy holds only in-frame clones and misses some; the assay was immunoSEQ multiplex PCR. The sample has around 130,000 clones, under 95% seen once. The germline CDR1 and CDR2 sequences are KGHDR and SFDVKD. V lost 3 bases and J lost 0, with 17 bases in between. The CDR3 has 17 amino acids. The V and J genes are TRBV24-1 and TRBJ2-7, with a tentative D call TRBD1 (6 bases). This sequence originates from a man aged 18 to 35 in good health. The specimen was blood. CDR3 amino acids: CATSDRNLTGYSYEQYF. The CDR3 bases are TGTGCCACCAGTGATCGAAACTTGACAGGATACTCCTACGAGCAGTACTTC.